Sequencing of this T cell receptor beta chain was carried out in a study of cytomegalovirus exposure and HLA in healthy donors. On this clone: Its antigen is unidentified.

General study results and limits: Of the V segments, some could not be distinguished, including TRBV6-2 and TRBV6-3, and were excluded. Listed as cytomegalovirus-associated were 150 to 200 TCR beta chains.

Per germline, CDR1 MNHEY and CDR2 SVGAGI. Trimming took off 6 bases at V and 6 bases at J, with 11 bases between the two ends. The CDR3 consists of 13 residues. With 60 Vbeta and 13 Jbeta primers, the PCR was carried out. Profiling relied on immunoSEQ multiplex PCR, and the TCRdb table lists in-frame clones only, not all of them. The repertoire includes roughly 180,000 clones, more than 65% of them detected once, and 0.95% to 1.5% sits in the top ten. The chain carries TRBV6-5 and TRBJ2-2; no firm D call. Sequencing was done on a sample of PBMCs. The source of this sequence is a girl aged 2 to 10 in good health and CMV-seropositive. DNA for the CDR3: TGTGCCAGCAGCCCCTCGGGTGCCGGGGAGCTGTTTTTT. Protein product: CASSPSGAGELFF.